This TCR beta chain was recorded in a study of blood T cell repertoires in COVID-19 (TCRdb year 2020). At the level of the whole study: Collaborator samples came from the United States, Italy and Spain and covered acute and convalescent phases of COVID-19. Where available, HLA class I and class II types were obtained from metadata supplied by the sample provider rather than from assay-based typing. The repertoires were released in a freely available public database meant as a resource for research on the immune response to SARS-CoV-2. The samples were drawn from the first 160 participants of the ongoing ImmuneRACE study and from more than 1,000 subjects provided by 6 global collaborators. Subjects who had been exposed to COVID-19, were actively infected with it, or had recovered from it provided the deeply sampled blood TCRbeta repertoires that made up the dataset. Nearly every sample came with metadata listing a de-identified subject ID, COVID-19 status, age in years and sex. The material from the prospective study consisted of cDNA or gDNA derived from T cells, B-cell-depleted T cells, or PBMCs.

The immunoSEQ Assay, a bias-controlled multiplex PCR, was used to amplify TCRbeta CDR3 regions from genomic DNA. As for the authors' bioinformatics: Within the assay, amplification of reference gene primers was used to estimate how many nucleated cells each sample contained. To quantify the absolute abundance of each unique TCRbeta CDR3 rearrangement, sequence reads were collapsed and filtered. For each sample, productive Simpson clonality was calculated as the square root of Simpson's diversity index over productive rearrangements. Drawn from immuneACCESS, this table holds only the in-frame rearrangements with V and J called that TCRdb kept. Clones are partly lost; checked studies trace under half to an unresolved V gene and leave the rest unexplained. The V and J calls and clone size come from that table; D and trimming were worked out from the DNA. The sample table records approximately 110,000 clones; around 66% of these occur just once. The ten biggest clones cover around 6.3% of the sample.

Broader findings and caveats from the paper: The quantity of clinical and demographic metadata differed by source and by participant and was supplied without curation.

The collaborating institutions used their own protocols to collect whole blood in K2EDTA tubes. Collaborator samples were shipped for TCRbeta analysis as frozen whole blood, isolated PBMCs, or DNA extracted from either sample type. Via the germline V gene (reference sequence), CDR1 is LNHDA and CDR2 SQIVND. Measured from the cysteine to the phenylalanine, the CDR3 is 14 residues long. Only the CDR3 DNA stays, 42 bases, in frame from base 1. Here V drops 5 bases and J drops 5 bases, and the junction holds 7 bases not matched to any gene. Of note for this clone: Its antigen is unknown. Base qualities are not provided; no much larger clone lies one nucleotide away.

Sequencing input: peripheral blood. The chain links TRBV19 with TRBJ2-3, with 7 central nucleotides matching TRBD1. This TCR was sampled from a man older than 75 with acute or convalescent COVID-19. The CDR3 protein is CASSLGTVLDTQYF. The base sequence is TGTGCCAGTAGTCTCGGGACAGTCTTAGATACGCAGTATTTT.